What follows are 14 T cell receptor beta chains derived from one specimen sequenced in a study of shared clonotypes between healthy human individuals. CD8 cells classed as naive were CD45RO-negative and positively selected for CCR7, excluding terminally differentiated effector memory CD45RA+ cells. Profiling relied on immunoSEQ multiplex PCR, and the TCRdb table lists in-frame clones only, not all of them. The top ten clones hold roughly 1% of a sample with 1.5 million to 2.5 million clones, approximately 95% of them seen once. The material sequenced was naive CD8+ T cells sorted from blood. The receptors originated from a man aged 18 to 29 in good health.

The chain employs TRBV10-3 and TRBJ2-1; the match to TRBD1 covers 9 bases. The CDR3 loop spans 14 amino acids. Germline trimming cut 10 bases from V and 0 bases from J; bases unmatched to any gene: 4. The germline gives CDR1 ENHRY, CDR2 SYGVKD. The CDR3 sequence is CATGTGSSYNEQFF. CDR3 bases: TGTGCCACCGGGACAGGGAGCTCCTACAATGAGCAGTTCTTC.

This clone was detected a few times. Other DNA sequences of this sample code for an identical CDR3. DNA for the CDR3: TGTGCCAGCAGCTTCCGACAGGGCTACGAGCAGTACTTC. Translated, it gives CASSFRQGYEQYF. V gene TRBV11-2 combines with J gene TRBJ2-7; 7 positions match TRBD1. The J segment lost 3 bases and the V segment lost 3 bases, leaving 2 bases of the junction unmatched. CDR3 size: 13 residues. Germline loops: CDR1 SGHAT, CDR2 FQNNGV.

V is TRBV5-8 and J is TRBJ2-5; D remains ambiguous. V was cut by 0 bases and J by 7 bases, with 16 bases left in between. Germline lookup yields CDR1 SGHTS and CDR2 YDEGEE. The CDR3 is made up of 15 amino acids. CDR3: CASSLAYQNSGTQYF. DNA of the CDR3: TGTGCCAGCAGCTTGGCTTACCAAAATTCAGGGACCCAGTACTTC.

Regarding this clone: Additional DNA sequences in this sample encode the identical CDR3. This rearrangement joins TRBV5-1 to TRBJ1-2; D is unresolved. Trimming took off 7 bases at V and 2 bases at J, with 9 bases between the two ends. Germline-derived CDR1 and CDR2 are SGHRS and YFSETQ. CDR3 length: 12 residues. This CDR3 reads CASSDGNYGYTF. For the CDR3, the DNA is TGCGCCAGCTCGGACGGAAACTATGGCTACACCTTC.

V and J are TRBV6-5 and TRBJ2-2, with no clear D. This CDR3 is built from 11 residues. Trimming shortened V by 8 bases and J by 5 bases, and 6 bases separated the two germline ends. Germline-derived CDR1 and CDR2 are MNHEY and SVGAGI. The CDR3 is CASGITGELFF. In DNA form, the CDR3 reads TGTGCCAGCGGTATTACCGGGGAGCTGTTTTTT.

The chain links TRBV5-1 to TRBJ1-1; no clear D. Trimming shortened V by 2 bases and J by 7 bases, and 18 bases separated the two germline ends. The V gene's germline CDR1 is SGHRS and CDR2 YFSETQ. This CDR3 has 15 residues. In DNA, the CDR3 is TGCGCCAGCAGCTTAGAGGGTGGATACCCCGATGAAGCTTTCTTT. This gives the protein CASSLEGGYPDEAFF. Filled out from reference TRBV5-1 and TRBJ1-1, the complete variable domain reads KAGVTQTPRYLIKTRGQQVTLSCSPISGHRSVSWYQQTPGQGLQFLFEYFSETQRNKGNFPGRFSGRQFSNSRSEMNVSTLELGDSALYLCASSLEGGYPDEAFFGQGTRLTVV.

V is TRBV2 and J is TRBJ2-3, with a tentative D call TRBD2 (5 bases). The germline CDR1 and CDR2 sequences are SNHLY and FYNNEI. This CDR3 is built from 15 residues. Trimming removed 2 bases from V and 2 bases from J, with 11 bases in between. The CDR3 protein is CASSELPRDTDTQYF. The CDR3 DNA is TGTGCCAGCAGTGAATTGCCGAGGGACACAGATACGCAGTATTTT.

The genes are TRBV2 and TRBJ2-6, with D possibly matching TRBD1 (6 bases). The CDR3 has 18 residues. Trimming took 6 bases from V and 2 from J, leaving 20 bases between them. Germline CDR1 reads SNHLY; CDR2 reads FYNNEI. This CDR3 is CASRDRINSLPGANVLTF. In DNA form, the CDR3 reads TGTGCCAGCAGAGACAGGATAAACTCTCTTCCTGGGGCCAACGTCCTGACTTTC.

CDR3 coding DNA: TGTGCCAGCAGCCAAGTACAGGACACTGAAGCTTTCTTT. Amino acid sequence: CASSQVQDTEAFF. V is TRBV16 and J is TRBJ1-1, with D perhaps matching TRBD1 (5 bases). Germline V gives CDR1 KGHSY, CDR2 FQNENV. Trimming left V 2 bases short and J 3 bases short, with 7 bases between. The CDR3 extends over 13 amino acids.

V gene TRBV9 combines with J gene TRBJ2-2, with 8 bases lining up with TRBD1. The ends lost 5 bases at V and 1 base at J; junction bases unmatched: 4. The germline gives CDR1 SGDLS, CDR2 YYNGEE. The CDR3 loop spans 15 amino acids. The CDR3: CASSSGTGNTGELFF. The DNA of the CDR3 is TGTGCCAGCAGTTCCGGGACAGGGAACACCGGGGAGCTGTTTTTT.

The V and J genes are TRBV14 and TRBJ2-5; 12 bases agree with TRBD1. Germline values: CDR1 SGHDN, CDR2 FVKESK. V lost 5 bases, J lost 5 bases, and 9 bases stayed unmatched. The CDR3 is made up of 16 amino acids. Here the CDR3 DNA reads TGTGCCAGCAGCACAGGGACAGGGGGCTTCCCGGAGACCCAGTACTTC. Encoded protein: CASSTGTGGFPETQYF. Supplemented by reference TRBV14 and TRBJ2-5, the full variable domain reads EAGVTQFPSHSVIEKGQTVTLRCDPISGHDNLYWYRRVMGKEIKFLLHFVKESKQDESGMPNNRFLAERTGGTYSTLKVQPAELEDSGVYFCASSTGTGGFPETQYFGPGTRLLVL.

CDR3 bases: TGCGCCAGCAGCCCCCAGGACAGGGAGGGGGAGACCCAGTACTTC. This gives the protein CASSPQDREGETQYF. V gene TRBV4-1 combines with J gene TRBJ2-5; possible D gene TRBD1, 8 bases. Trimming cost V 4 bases and J 5 bases, with 17 bases left between them. In germline, CDR1 is MGHRA, CDR2 YSYEKL. The CDR3 covers 15 residues.

V and J are TRBV27 and TRBJ2-7; TRBD2 is a possible D gene (7 bases). Germline-derived CDR1 and CDR2 are MNHEY and SMNVEV (reference sequence). CDR3 length: 14 residues. Between the trimmed V and J ends, which lost 6 bases and 7 bases, there was a span of 19 bases. DNA of the CDR3: TGTGCCAGCAGCTCCATGGGGGGGCTTGGGGAGCAGTACTTC. Its translation is CASSSMGGLGEQYF.

The rearrangement links TRBV10-3 to TRBJ2-4, with 7 bases matching TRBD2. The V and J ends lost 7 bases and 1 base, in that order; junction bases with no gene match: 4. Germline V gives CDR1 ENHRY, CDR2 SYGVKD. The CDR3 length is 14 residues. CDR3: CAITKLAAKNIQYF. The CDR3 DNA follows: TGTGCCATCACCAAACTAGCGGCCAAAAACATTCAGTACTTC.